A single TCR beta chain is shown here with its context. The antigen is undetermined. This sample stems from a study of lymphopenia after photon versus proton radiotherapy. Findings and caveats of the study: Survival link was tested only in deceased patients; proton benefit remains a possibility. Photon-treated patients lost naive T cells and TCR diversity; proton-treated stayed stable.

This table comes from immunoSEQ multiplex PCR, and its TCRdb copy is limited to in-frame clones, with some not included. The sample shows 70,000 to 95,000 clones, more than 70% of them seen only once. CDR1 SGHRS and CDR2 YFSETQ come from the germline V gene. The CDR3 spans 15 residues. J lost 0 bases, V lost 4 bases, and 4 bases had no gene match. The sample in question was peripheral blood, obtained from a patient treated with proton-based radiotherapy. The TCR originated in a man aged 60-69 years with pancreatic cancer. V usage is TRBV5-1 and J usage is TRBJ2-1, with 7 bases matching TRBD2. The CDR3 reads CASSMSGVSYNEQFF. Written as DNA, the CDR3 is TGCGCCAGCAGCATGAGCGGGGTCTCCTACAATGAGCAGTTCTTC.